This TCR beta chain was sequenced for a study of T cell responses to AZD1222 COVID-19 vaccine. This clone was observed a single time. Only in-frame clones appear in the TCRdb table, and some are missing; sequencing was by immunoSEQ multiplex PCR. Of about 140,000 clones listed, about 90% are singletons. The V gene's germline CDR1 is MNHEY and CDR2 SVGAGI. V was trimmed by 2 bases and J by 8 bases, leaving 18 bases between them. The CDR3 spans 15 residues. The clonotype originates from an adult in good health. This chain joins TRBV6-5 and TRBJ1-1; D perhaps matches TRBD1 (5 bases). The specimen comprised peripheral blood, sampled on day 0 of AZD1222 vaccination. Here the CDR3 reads CASSYGDRTAQEAFF. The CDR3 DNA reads TGTGCCAGCAGTTACGGGGACCGGACGGCCCAGGAAGCTTTCTTT.